These 9 T cell receptor beta chains were sequenced from one sample in a study of T cell responses to AZD1222 COVID-19 vaccine. Assay: immunoSEQ multiplex PCR; the TCRdb copy retains only in-frame clones and omits some. Of more than 150,000 clones in the sample, around nine tenths were seen once. The sample consisted of peripheral blood, taken 28 days after the second AZD1222 dose. These receptor sequences come from an adult who received the AZD1222 COVID-19 vaccine.

This chain links TRBV19 with TRBJ1-4; D may be TRBD1 (5 bases). The germline CDR1 and CDR2 sequences are LNHDA and SQIVND (reference sequence). The CDR3 length is 15 residues. V lost 8 bases and J 4 bases, leaving 17 bases between the germline ends. CDR3 DNA sequence: TGTGCCAGTTCCCAGGAGAGGGACCTTAATGAAAAACTGTTTTTT. Its translation: CASSQERDLNEKLFF. Using reference TRBV19 and TRBJ1-4 for the parts outside the CDR3, the full variable domain is DGGITQSPKYLFRKEGQNVTLSCEQNLNHDAMYWYRQDPGQGLRLIYYSQIVNDFQKGDIAEGYSVSREKKESFPLTVTSAQKNPTAFYLCASSQERDLNEKLFFGSGTQLSVL.

The rearrangement uses TRBV5-1 and TRBJ1-2; D might be TRBD1 (6 bases). The V end lost 2 bases, the J end lost 13 bases, and 15 bases lay between the germline ends. This CDR3 contains 12 residues. The germline CDR1 and CDR2 sequences are SGHRS and YFSETQ. CDR3 bases: TGCGCCAGCAGCTTCGATAACAGGGTTCGCACCTTC. Protein sequence: CASSFDNRVRTF.

The chain uses TRBV10-2 and TRBJ2-2; D possibly corresponds to TRBD2 (5 bases). Germline lookup yields CDR1 WSHSY and CDR2 SAAADI. The germline V and J ends were trimmed by 6 bases and 6 bases, with 8 bases remaining between them. This CDR3 region has 12 residues. CDR3 sequence: CASRRAPGELFF. CDR3 in DNA: TGCGCCAGCAGGAGGGCCCCCGGGGAGCTGTTTTTT.

V usage is TRBV2 and J usage is TRBJ2-1; maybe TRBD2 (6 bases). Deletions cut 2 bases from V and 5 bases from J, with 19 bases between. Germline-derived CDR1 and CDR2 are SNHLY and FYNNEI. The CDR3 extends over 17 amino acids. The CDR3 sequence: CASSEYPPGLINNEQFF. CDR3 DNA: TGTGCCAGCAGTGAATACCCTCCGGGACTTATAAACAATGAGCAGTTCTTC.

The chain employs TRBV5-1 and TRBJ2-3; D not resolved. In germline, CDR1 is SGHRS, CDR2 YFSETQ. V was pared by 0 bases and J by 7 bases, with 12 bases between. The CDR3 has 14 amino acids. Here the CDR3 reads CASSLESYENTQYF. The DNA for the CDR3 is TGCGCCAGCAGCTTGGAATCCTACGAGAATACGCAGTATTTT.

This clone was recorded once. The gene calls are TRBV2 and TRBJ2-7, with 7 positions matching TRBD1. V shed 6 bases and J 3 bases; nucleotides not matched to a gene: 5. The CDR3 has 13 amino acids. Germline V CDR1 and CDR2: SNHLY, FYNNEI. The DNA of the CDR3 is TGTGCCAGCAGCGGGGACAGAAGCTACGAGCAGTACTTC. It is translated as CASSGDRSYEQYF.

The chain uses TRBV9 and TRBJ1-1; D uncertain. Germline lookup yields CDR1 SGDLS and CDR2 YYNGEE. V lost 1 base, J lost 11 bases, and 12 bases lay in between. CDR3 length: 12 residues. The CDR3, as DNA: TGTGCCAGCAGCGTATGGGAGGGCACGGCTTTCTTT. Protein sequence: CASSVWEGTAFF.

This clone was observed a single time. The chain combines TRBV28 with TRBJ2-6; D ambiguous. V was cut by 6 bases and J by 0 bases, with 9 bases left in between. The CDR3 totals 15 residues. The V gene's germline CDR1 is MDHEN and CDR2 SYDVKM. The CDR3 protein is CASSLRNSGANVLTF. CDR3 DNA sequence: TGTGCCAGCAGCCTCAGGAACTCTGGGGCCAACGTCCTGACTTTC.

V and J are TRBV5-1 and TRBJ2-3; D remains ambiguous. Trimming left V 4 bases short and J 1 base short, with 1 base between. This CDR3 spans 11 amino acids. Germline V lookup: CDR1 SGHRS, CDR2 YFSETQ. In nucleotides, the CDR3 is TGCGCCAGCAGCCGCACAGATACGCAGTATTTT. It specifies CASSRTDTQYF.